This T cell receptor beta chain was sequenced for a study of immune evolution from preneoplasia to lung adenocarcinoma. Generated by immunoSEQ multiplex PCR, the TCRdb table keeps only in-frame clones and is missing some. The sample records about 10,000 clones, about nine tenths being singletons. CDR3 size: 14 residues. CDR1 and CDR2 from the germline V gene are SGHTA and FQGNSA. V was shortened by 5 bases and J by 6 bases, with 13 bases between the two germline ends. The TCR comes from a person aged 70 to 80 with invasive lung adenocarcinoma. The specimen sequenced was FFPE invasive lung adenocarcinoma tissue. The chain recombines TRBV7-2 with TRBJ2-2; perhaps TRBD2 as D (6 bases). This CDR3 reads CASSPTGVAGELFF. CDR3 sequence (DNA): TGTGCCAGCAGCCCCACGGGGGTAGCCGGGGAGCTGTTTTTT.